Below are 10 T cell receptor beta chains sequenced from a single sample in a study of blood T cell repertoires in COVID-19. Sequenced by immunoSEQ multiplex PCR; TCRdb stores in-frame clones only, minus some. The table records some 200,000 clones, 89% of them present only once. Sequencing was done on a sample of peripheral blood. These TCRs come from a woman aged 40-49 years with acute or convalescent COVID-19.

The rearrangement links TRBV6-6 to TRBJ1-4; 7 bases are shared with TRBD1. The CDR3 spans 15 residues. Germline V gene data show CDR1 as MNHNY and CDR2 as SVGAGI (reference sequence). V trimming: 8 bases; J trimming: 6 bases; junction bases outside the gene matches: 12. The CDR3 coding sequence is TGTGCCAGCCACCGGACAGGAAGGAGCGATGAAAAACTGTTTTTT. Protein sequence: CASHRTGRSDEKLFF.

The chain combines TRBV15 with TRBJ1-1; D not certain. The germline V gene encodes CDR1 LNHNV and CDR2 YYDKDF (reference sequence). Trimming stripped 4 bases from V and 4 bases from J, with 10 bases between. The CDR3 length is 13 residues. CDR3 region: CATSIFGVTEAFF. CDR3 sequence (DNA): TGTGCCACCAGCATCTTCGGGGTCACTGAAGCTTTCTTT. The full variable domain, with the rest looked up from reference TRBV15 and TRBJ1-1, is DAMVIQNPRYQVTQFGKPVTLSCSQTLNHNVMYWYQQKSSQAPKLLFHYYDKDFNNEADTPDNFQSRRPNTSFCFLDIRSPGLGDTAMYLCATSIFGVTEAFFGQGTRLTVV.

This sequence joins TRBV21-1 and TRBJ1-2. TRBV21-1 is listed as a pseudogene. CDR3 size: 12 residues. DNA of the CDR3: TGTGCCAGTCCACCGGGTCTGCGGGGCTACACCTTC. Translated, it gives CASPPGLRGYTF.

V is TRBV11-2 and J is TRBJ1-1; 9 positions match TRBD1. Germline V gene sequence: CDR1 SGHAT, CDR2 FQNNGV. The CDR3 extends over 18 amino acids. With V trimmed by 1 base and J by 0 bases, 9 bases remained unmatched. The DNA for the CDR3 is TGTGCCAGCAGCTTAGGGCGGGGACAGGGAAAAGTGAACACTGAAGCTTTCTTT. The encoded protein is CASSLGRGQGKVNTEAFF.

To note about this clone: Other DNA sequences in this specimen translate into the identical CDR3. V is TRBV18 and J is TRBJ1-2, with 10 bases aligning to TRBD1. The CDR3 length is 14 residues. V lost 3 bases to trimming and J lost 4 bases; unmatched junction nucleotides: 2. The germline V gene has CDR1 KGHSH and CDR2 LQKENI. DNA for the CDR3: TGTGCCAGCTCACCGGGACAGGGGATCTATGGCTACACCTTC. It encodes CASSPGQGIYGYTF.

This rearrangement joins TRBV10-1 to TRBJ1-2; D possibly corresponds to TRBD1 (5 bases). Germline CDR1 and CDR2: WNHNN and SYGVQD (reference sequence). With 4 bases removed from V and 0 bases from J, the gap between germline ends came to 6 bases. The CDR3 sequence is 13 residues long. DNA of the CDR3: TGCGCCAGCAGTGCGGGGGCTAACTATGGCTACACCTTC. This codes for CASSAGANYGYTF.

This clone occurred a few times. The chain is built from TRBV28 and TRBJ2-7; 9 bases match TRBD1. The V and J ends lost 5 bases and 6 bases, in that order; junction bases with no gene match: 8. Germline V gene lookup returns CDR1 MDHEN and CDR2 SYDVKM. This CDR3 is built from 14 residues. CDR3 residues: CASSPRQGEGEQYV. CDR3 sequence (DNA): TGTGCCAGCAGTCCCCGACAGGGGGAGGGCGAGCAGTACGTC.

V is TRBV9 and J is TRBJ2-3, with 8 bases that match TRBD1. The CDR3 is 18 amino acids. The junction had 13 bases not matched to a gene; V was cut back by 0 bases and J by 4 bases. The V gene's germline CDR1 is SGDLS and CDR2 YYNGEE. For the CDR3, the DNA is TGTGCCAGCAGCGTAGCTGATTCGCAGGGGGCTGGGGCAGATACGCAGTATTTT. Residues: CASSVADSQGAGADTQYF. The full variable domain, with the rest looked up from reference TRBV9 and TRBJ2-3, is DSGVTQTPKHLITATGQRVTLRCSPRSGDLSVYWYQQSLDQGLQFLIQYYNGEERAKGNILERFSAQQFPDLHSELNLSSLELGDSALYFCASSVADSQGAGADTQYFGPGTRLTVL.

The CDR3 region has the DNA TGTGCCAGCAGCGCTCCGGGACAGGGGGCACGGGAGACCCAGTACTTC. Amino acid sequence: CASSAPGQGARETQYF. The chain recombines TRBV9 with TRBJ2-5; 12 positions match TRBD1. With V trimmed by 3 bases and J by 5 bases, 8 bases remained unmatched. The CDR3 runs to 16 residues. Germline V gene sequence: CDR1 SGDLS, CDR2 YYNGEE.

CDR3 sequence (DNA): TGTGCCAGCAGCCTCTCCGGGACAGGGAACACTGAAGCTTTCTTT. Encoded protein: CASSLSGTGNTEAFF. The V gene is TRBV5-6, the J gene TRBJ1-1; 8 bases fit TRBD1. CDR1 and CDR2 (germline): SGHDT, YYEEEE. Trimming took 4 bases from V and 1 from J; bases not matched to a gene: 6. The CDR3 runs to 15 residues.